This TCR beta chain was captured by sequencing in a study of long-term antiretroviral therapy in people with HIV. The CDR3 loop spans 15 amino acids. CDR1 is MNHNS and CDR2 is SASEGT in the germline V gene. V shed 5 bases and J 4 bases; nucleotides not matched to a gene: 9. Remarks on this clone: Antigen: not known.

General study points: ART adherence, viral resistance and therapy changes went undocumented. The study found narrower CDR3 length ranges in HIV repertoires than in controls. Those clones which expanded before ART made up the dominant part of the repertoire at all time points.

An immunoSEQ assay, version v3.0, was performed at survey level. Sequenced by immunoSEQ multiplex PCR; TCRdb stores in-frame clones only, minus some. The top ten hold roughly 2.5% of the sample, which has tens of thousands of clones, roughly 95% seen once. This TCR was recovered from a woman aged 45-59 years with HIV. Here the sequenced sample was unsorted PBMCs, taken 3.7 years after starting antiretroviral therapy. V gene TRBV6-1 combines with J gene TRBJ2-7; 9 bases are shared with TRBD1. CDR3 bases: TGTGCCAGCAGTATATCGGGACAGGGTCTTTACGAGCAGTACTTC. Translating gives CASSISGQGLYEQYF.